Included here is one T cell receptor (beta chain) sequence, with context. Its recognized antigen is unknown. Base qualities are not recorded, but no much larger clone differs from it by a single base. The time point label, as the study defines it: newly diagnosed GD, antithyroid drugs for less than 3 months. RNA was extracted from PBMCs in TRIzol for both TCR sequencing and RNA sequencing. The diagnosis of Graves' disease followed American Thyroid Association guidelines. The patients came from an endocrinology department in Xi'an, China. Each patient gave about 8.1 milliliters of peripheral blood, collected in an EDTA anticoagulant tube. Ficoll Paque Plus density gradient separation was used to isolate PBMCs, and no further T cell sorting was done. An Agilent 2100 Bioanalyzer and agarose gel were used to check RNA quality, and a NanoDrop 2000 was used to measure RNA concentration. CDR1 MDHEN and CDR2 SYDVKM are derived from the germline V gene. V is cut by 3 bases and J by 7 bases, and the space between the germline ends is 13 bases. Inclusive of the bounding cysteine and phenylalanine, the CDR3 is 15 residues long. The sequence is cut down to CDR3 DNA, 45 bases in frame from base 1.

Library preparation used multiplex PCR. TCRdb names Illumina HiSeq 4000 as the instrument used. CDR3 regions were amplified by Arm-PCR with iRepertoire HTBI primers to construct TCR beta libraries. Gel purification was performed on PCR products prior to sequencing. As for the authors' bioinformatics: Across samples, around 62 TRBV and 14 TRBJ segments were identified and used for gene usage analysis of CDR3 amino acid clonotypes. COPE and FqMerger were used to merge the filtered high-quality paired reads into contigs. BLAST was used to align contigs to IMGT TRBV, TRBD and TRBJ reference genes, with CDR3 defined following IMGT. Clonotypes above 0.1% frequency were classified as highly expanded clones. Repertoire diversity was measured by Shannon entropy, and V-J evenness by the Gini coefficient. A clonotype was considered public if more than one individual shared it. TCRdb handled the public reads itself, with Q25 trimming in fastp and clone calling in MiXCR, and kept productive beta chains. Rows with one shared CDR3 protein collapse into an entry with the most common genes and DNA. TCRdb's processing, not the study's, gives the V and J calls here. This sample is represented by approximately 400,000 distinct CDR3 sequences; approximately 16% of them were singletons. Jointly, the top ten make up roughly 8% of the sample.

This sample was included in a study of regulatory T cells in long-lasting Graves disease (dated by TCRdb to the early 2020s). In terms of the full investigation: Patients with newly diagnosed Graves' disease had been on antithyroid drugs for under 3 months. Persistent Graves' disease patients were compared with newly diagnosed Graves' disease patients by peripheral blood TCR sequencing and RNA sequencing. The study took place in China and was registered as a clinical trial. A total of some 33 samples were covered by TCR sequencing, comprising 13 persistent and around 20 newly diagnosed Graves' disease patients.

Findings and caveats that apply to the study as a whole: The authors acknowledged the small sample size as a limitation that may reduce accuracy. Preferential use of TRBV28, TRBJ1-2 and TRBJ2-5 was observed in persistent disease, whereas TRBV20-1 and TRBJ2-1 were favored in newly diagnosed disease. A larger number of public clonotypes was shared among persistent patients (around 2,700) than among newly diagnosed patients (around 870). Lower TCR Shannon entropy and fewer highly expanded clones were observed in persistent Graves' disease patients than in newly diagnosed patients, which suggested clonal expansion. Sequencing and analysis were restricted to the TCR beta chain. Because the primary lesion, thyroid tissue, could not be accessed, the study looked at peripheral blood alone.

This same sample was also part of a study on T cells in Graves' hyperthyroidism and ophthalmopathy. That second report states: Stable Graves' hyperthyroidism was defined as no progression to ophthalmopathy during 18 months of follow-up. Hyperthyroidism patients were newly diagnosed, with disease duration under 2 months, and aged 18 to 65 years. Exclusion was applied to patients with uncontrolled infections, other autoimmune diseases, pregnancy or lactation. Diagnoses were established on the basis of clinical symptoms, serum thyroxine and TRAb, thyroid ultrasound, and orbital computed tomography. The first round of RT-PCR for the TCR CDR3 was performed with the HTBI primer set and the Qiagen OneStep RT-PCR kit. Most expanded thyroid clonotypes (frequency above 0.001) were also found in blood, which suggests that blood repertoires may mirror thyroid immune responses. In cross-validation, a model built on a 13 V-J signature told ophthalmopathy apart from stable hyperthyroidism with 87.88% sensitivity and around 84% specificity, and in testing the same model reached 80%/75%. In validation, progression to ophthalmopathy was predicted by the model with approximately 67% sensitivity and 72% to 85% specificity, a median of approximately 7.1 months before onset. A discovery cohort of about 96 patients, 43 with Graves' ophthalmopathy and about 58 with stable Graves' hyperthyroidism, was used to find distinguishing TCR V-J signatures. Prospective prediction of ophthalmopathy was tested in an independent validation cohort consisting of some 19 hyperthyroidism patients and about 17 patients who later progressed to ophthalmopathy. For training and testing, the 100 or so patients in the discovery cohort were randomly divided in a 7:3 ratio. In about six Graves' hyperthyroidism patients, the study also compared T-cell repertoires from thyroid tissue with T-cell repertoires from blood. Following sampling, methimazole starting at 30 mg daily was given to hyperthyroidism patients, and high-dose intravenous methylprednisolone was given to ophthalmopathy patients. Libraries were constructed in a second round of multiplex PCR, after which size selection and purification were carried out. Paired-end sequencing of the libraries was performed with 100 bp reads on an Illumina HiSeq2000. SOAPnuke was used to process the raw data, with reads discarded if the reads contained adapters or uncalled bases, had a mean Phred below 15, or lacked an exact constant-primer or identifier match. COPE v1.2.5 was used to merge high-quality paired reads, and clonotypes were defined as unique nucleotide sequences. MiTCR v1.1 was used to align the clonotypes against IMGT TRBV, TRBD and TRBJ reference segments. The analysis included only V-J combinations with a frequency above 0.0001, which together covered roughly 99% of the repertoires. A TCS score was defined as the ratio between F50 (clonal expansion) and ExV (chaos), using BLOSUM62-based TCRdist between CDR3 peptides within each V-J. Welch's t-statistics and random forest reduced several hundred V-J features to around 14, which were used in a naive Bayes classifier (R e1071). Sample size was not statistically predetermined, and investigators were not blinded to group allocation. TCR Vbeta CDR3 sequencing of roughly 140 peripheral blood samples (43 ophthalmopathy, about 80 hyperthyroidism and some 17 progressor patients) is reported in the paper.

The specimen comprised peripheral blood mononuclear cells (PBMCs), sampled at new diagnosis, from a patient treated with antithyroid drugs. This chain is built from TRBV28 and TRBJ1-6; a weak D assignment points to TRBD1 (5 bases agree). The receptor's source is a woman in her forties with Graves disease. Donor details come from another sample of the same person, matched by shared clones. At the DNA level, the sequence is TGTGCCAGCAGTTTTTCGTACAGGACCAATTCACCCCTCCACTTT. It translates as CASSFSYRTNSPLHF.